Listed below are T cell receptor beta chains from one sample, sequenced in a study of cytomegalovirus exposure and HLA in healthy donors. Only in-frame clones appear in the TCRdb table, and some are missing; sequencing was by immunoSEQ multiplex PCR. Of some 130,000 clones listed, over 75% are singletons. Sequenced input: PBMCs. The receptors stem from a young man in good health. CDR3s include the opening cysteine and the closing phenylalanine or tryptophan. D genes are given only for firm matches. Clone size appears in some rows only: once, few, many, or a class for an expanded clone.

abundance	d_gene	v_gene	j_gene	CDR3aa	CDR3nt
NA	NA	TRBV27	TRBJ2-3	CASSSLDTQYF	TGTGCCAGCAGTTCCTTAGATACGCAGTATTTT
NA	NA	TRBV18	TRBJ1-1	CASSPLGPGLNTEAFF	TGTGCCAGCTCACCTTTGGGGCCAGGGCTTAACACTGAAGCTTTCTTT
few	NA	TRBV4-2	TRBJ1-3	CASSQELLVHGNTIYF	TGTGCCAGCAGCCAAGAACTCTTAGTCCATGGAAACACCATATATTTT
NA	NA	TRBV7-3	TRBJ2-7	CASSLTDSTYYEQYF	TGTGCCAGCAGCTTAACGGACAGCACTTACTACGAGCAGTACTTC
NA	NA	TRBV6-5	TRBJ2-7	CASSPSGYEQYF	TGTGCCAGCAGTCCCTCGGGGTACGAGCAGTACTTC
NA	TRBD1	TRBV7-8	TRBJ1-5	CASRETGGRGNQPQHF	TGTGCCAGCAGGGAGACAGGGGGCAGGGGCAATCAGCCCCAGCATTTT
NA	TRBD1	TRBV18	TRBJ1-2	CASSPSTGNYGYTF	TGTGCCAGCTCACCCTCGACAGGGAACTATGGCTACACCTTC
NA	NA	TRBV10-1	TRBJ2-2	CASSDLVNTGELFF	TGCGCCAGCAGTGATCTAGTGAACACCGGGGAGCTGTTTTTT
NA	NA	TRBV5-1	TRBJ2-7	CASSVDTSYEQYF	TGCGCCAGCAGCGTAGACACTTCGTACGAGCAGTACTTC
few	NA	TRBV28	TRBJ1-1	CASSPWTESNTEAFF	TGTGCCAGCAGTCCGTGGACAGAGAGCAACACTGAAGCTTTCTTT
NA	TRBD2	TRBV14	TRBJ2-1	CASSQQAGGTYNEQFF	TGTGCCAGCAGCCAGCAAGCGGGAGGAACTTACAATGAGCAGTTCTTC
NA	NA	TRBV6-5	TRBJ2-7	CASSRVTYEQYF	TGTGCCAGCAGCAGGGTCACCTACGAGCAGTACTTC
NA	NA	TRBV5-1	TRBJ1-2	CASSEAPYGYTF	TGCGCCAGCAGCGAGGCCCCCTATGGCTACACCTTC
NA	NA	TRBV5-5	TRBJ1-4	CASSLGGAAFNEKLFF	TGTGCCAGCAGCTTGGGTGGGGCAGCCTTTAATGAAAAACTGTTTTTT
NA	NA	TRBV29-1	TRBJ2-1	CSVGAPGSYNEQFF	TGCAGCGTGGGGGCCCCTGGCTCCTACAATGAGCAGTTCTTC
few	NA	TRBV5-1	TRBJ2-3	CASSPGLSTDTQYF	TGCGCCAGCAGCCCCGGACTGAGCACAGATACGCAGTATTTT
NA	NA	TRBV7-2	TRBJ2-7	CASSLVGDSGEQYF	TGTGCCAGCAGCTTAGTCGGGGACTCCGGCGAGCAGTACTTC
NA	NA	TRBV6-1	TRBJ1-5	CASSEGGNGNQPQHF	TGTGCCAGCAGTGAAGGAGGAAATGGCAATCAGCCCCAGCATTTT
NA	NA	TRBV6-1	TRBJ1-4	CASSEGWRGEKLFF	TGTGCCAGCAGTGAAGGGTGGAGAGGGGAAAAACTGTTTTTT
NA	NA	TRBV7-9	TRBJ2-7	CSSSLTTGLYEQYF	TGTTCCAGCAGCTTAACCACGGGACTCTACGAGCAGTACTTC
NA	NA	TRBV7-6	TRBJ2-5	CASSLAAQETQYF	TGTGCCAGCAGCTTAGCGGCTCAAGAGACCCAGTACTTC
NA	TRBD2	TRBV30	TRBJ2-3	CAWSVLSGSPTDTQYF	TGTGCCTGGAGTGTACTGAGCGGGAGCCCAACAGATACGCAGTATTTT
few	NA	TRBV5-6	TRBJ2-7	CASSLAGFSYEQYF	TGTGCCAGCAGCTTGGCAGGGTTCTCCTACGAGCAGTACTTC
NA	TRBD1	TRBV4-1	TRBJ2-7	CASSLLTGTGSNYEQYF	TGCGCCAGCAGCCTACTAACCGGGACAGGGTCGAACTACGAGCAGTACTTC
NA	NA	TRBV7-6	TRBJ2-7	CASSLHGGYEQYF	TGTGCCAGCAGCTTACACGGGGGCTACGAGCAGTACTTC
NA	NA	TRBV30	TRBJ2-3	CAWSPVLASNTQYF	TGTGCCTGGAGTCCAGTCCTAGCGTCCAATACGCAGTATTTT
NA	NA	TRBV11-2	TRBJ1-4	CASSPTGVELFF	TGTGCCAGCAGCCCAACGGGGGTGGAACTGTTTTTT
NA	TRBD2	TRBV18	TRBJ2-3	CASSPLSGSLDTQYF	TGTGCCAGCTCACCCCTTAGCGGGAGTCTCGATACGCAGTATTTT
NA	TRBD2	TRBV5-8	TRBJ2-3	CASSPGLADTDTQYF	TGTGCCAGCAGCCCGGGACTAGCCGACACAGATACGCAGTATTTT
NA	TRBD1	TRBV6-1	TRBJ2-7	CASSEGGTGGYEQYF	TGTGCCAGCAGTGAAGGGGGGACAGGGGGCTACGAGCAGTACTTC
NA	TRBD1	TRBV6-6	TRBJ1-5	CATRTGGQPQHF	TGTGCCACCCGAACAGGGGGTCAGCCCCAGCATTTT
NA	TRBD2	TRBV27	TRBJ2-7	CGAGGSSYEQYF	TGTGGAGCGGGAGGGAGCTCCTACGAGCAGTACTTC
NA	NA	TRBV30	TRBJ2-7	CAWGRDSYEQYF	TGTGCCTGGGGCAGGGATTCCTACGAGCAGTACTTC
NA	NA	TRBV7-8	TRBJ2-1	CASSLEAVSYNEQFF	TGTGCCAGCAGCTTAGAGGCGGTCTCCTACAATGAGCAGTTCTTC
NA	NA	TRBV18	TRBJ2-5	CASSPGAAPETQYF	TGTGCCAGCTCACCGGGGGCAGCTCCAGAGACCCAGTACTTC
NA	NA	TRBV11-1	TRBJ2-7	CASSLAGLYEQYF	TGTGCCAGCAGCTTAGCGGGACTCTACGAGCAGTACTTC
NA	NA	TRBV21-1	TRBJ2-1	CASSSRTGTADNEQFF	TGTGCCAGCAGCTCTCGTACCGGGACAGCAGACAATGAGCAGTTCTTC
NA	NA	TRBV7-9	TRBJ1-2	CASSLAEGGDGYTF	TGTGCCAGCAGCTTAGCGGAAGGGGGGGATGGCTACACCTTC
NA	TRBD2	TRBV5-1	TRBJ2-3	CASSLGLARDTQYF	TGCGCCAGCAGTTTGGGACTAGCGAGAGATACGCAGTATTTT
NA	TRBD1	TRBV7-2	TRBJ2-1	CASSTGTGVGEQFF	TGTGCCAGCAGCACCGGGACAGGGGTTGGCGAGCAGTTCTTC
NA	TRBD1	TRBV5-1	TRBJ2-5	CASSSRGLGETQYF	TGCGCCAGCAGCTCCAGGGGGCTGGGGGAGACCCAGTACTTC
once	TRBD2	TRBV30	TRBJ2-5	CAFGSGGWQETQYF	TGTGCCTTCGGCTCGGGGGGTTGGCAAGAGACCCAGTACTTC
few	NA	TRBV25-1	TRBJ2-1	CASSYPRIDNEQFF	TGTGCCAGCAGTTACCCGAGGATCGACAATGAGCAGTTCTTC
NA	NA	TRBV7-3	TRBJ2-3	CASSPGTPRRPDTQYF	TGTGCCAGCAGCCCCGGGACACCTCGCCGCCCAGATACGCAGTATTTT
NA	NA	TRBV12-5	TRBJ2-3	CASGLVLSGVFSDTQYF	TGTGCTAGTGGTTTGGTACTGTCAGGGGTATTCTCAGATACGCAGTATTTT
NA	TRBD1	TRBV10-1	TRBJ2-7	CASLGPGQGRYEQYF	TGCGCCAGCCTAGGGCCGGGACAGGGTCGATACGAGCAGTACTTC
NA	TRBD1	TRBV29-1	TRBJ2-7	CSAETGSSYEQYF	TGCAGCGCTGAGACAGGGAGCTCCTACGAGCAGTACTTC
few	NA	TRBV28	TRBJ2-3	CASSLRTVGTDTQYF	TGTGCCAGCAGTTTACGGACAGTGGGCACAGATACGCAGTATTTT
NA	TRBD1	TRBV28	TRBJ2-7	CASSSGTGLSYEQYF	TGTGCCAGCAGTTCCGGGACAGGGCTCTCCTACGAGCAGTACTTC
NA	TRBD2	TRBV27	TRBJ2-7	CASRTSSGSTEQYF	TGTGCCAGCAGAACTTCTAGCGGGAGTACCGAGCAGTACTTC
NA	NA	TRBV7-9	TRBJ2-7	CASSYSLAHEQYF	TGTGCCAGCAGCTACTCCCTAGCGCACGAGCAGTACTTC
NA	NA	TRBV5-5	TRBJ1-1	CASTVLPTGGNTEAFF	TGTGCCAGCACCGTACTCCCAACAGGTGGGAACACTGAAGCTTTCTTT
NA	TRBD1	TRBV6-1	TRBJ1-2	CASSFRQGGRGTYTF	TGTGCCAGCAGCTTCCGACAGGGGGGACGGGGAACGTACACCTTC